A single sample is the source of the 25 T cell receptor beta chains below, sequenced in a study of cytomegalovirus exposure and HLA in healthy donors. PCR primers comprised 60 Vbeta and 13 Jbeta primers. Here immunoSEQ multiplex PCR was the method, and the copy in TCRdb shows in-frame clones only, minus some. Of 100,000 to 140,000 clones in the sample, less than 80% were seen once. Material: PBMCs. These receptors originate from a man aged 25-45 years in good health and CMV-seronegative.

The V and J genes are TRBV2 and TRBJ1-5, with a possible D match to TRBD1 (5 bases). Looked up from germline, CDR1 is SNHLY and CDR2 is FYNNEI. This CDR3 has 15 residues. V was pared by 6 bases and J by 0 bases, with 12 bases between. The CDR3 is CASSEDINSNQPQHF. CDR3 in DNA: TGTGCCAGCAGCGAGGACATTAATAGCAATCAGCCCCAGCATTTT.

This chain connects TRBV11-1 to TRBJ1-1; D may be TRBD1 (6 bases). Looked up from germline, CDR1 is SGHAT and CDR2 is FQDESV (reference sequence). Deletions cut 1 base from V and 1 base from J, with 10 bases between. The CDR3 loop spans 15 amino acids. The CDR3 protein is CASSLDPTGNTEAFF. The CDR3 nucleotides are TGTGCCAGCAGCTTAGACCCGACAGGGAACACTGAAGCTTTCTTT.

The CDR3 DNA reads TGTGCCAGCAGCTTGGAGCGTAGCGGGAGCACAGATACGCAGTATTTT. Its protein product is CASSLERSGSTDTQYF. V gene TRBV5-4 combines with J gene TRBJ2-3; 7 nucleotides line up with TRBD2. Germline CDR1 is SGHNT and CDR2 is YYREEE (reference sequence). Trimming cost V 0 bases and J 0 bases; bases outside gene matches: 4. This CDR3 is built from 16 residues. The complete variable domain, with remaining parts taken from reference TRBV5-4 and TRBJ2-3, reads ETGVTQSPTHLIKTRGQQVTLRCSSQSGHNTVSWYQQALGQGPQFIFQYYREEENGRGNFPPRFSGLQFPNYSSELNVNALELDDSALYLCASSLERSGSTDTQYFGPGTRLTVL.

The CDR3: CASTVGPSGDYEQYF. CDR3 bases: TGTGCCAGTACCGTAGGGCCTAGCGGGGATTACGAGCAGTACTTC. V gene TRBV19 combines with J gene TRBJ2-7; 9 bases match TRBD2. CDR1 is LNHDA and CDR2 is SQIVND in the germline V gene (reference sequence). With V trimmed by 7 bases and J by 4 bases, 11 bases remained unmatched. This CDR3 contains 15 residues.

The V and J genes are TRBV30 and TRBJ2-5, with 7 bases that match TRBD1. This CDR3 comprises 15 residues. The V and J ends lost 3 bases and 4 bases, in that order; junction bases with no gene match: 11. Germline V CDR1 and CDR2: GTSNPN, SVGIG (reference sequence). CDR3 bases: TGTGCCTGGAGCCGACAGGGATTCCGTGGAGAGACCCAGTACTTC. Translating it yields CAWSRQGFRGETQYF.

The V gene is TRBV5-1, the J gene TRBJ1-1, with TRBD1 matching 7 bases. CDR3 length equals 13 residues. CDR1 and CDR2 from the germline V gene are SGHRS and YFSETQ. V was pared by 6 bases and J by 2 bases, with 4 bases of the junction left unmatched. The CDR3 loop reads CASNGDSNTEAFF. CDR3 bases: TGCGCCAGCAACGGGGACAGCAACACTGAAGCTTTCTTT.

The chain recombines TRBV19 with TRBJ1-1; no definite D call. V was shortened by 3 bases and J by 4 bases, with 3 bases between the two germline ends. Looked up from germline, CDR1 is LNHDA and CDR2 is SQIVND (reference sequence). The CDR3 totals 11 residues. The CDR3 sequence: CASSIVTEAFF. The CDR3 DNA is TGTGCCAGTAGTATCGTCACTGAAGCTTTCTTT.

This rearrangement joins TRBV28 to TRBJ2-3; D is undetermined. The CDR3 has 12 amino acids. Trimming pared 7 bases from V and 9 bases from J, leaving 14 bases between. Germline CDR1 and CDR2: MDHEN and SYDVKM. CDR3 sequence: CASMHPLETQYF. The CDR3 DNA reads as TGTGCCAGCATGCACCCCCTGGAGACGCAGTATTTT.

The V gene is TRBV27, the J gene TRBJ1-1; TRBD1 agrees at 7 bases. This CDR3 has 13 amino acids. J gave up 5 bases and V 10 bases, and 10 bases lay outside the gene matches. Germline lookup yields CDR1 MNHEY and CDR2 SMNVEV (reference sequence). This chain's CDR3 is CATGGGLGTEAFF. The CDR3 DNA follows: TGTGCCACTGGAGGGGGCCTAGGAACTGAAGCTTTCTTT.

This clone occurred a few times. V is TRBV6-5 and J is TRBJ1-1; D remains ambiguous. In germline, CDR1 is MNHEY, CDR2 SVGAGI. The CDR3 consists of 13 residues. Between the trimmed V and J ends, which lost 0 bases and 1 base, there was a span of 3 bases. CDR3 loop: CASSYSQNTEAFF. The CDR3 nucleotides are TGTGCCAGCAGTTACTCACAGAACACTGAAGCTTTCTTT.

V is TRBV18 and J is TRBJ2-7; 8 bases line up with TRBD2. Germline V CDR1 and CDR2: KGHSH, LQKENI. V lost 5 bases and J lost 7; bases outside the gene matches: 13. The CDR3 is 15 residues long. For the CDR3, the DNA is TGTGCCAGCTCATATACCGGGACTAGGGTAGATGAGCAGTACTTC. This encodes CASSYTGTRVDEQYF.

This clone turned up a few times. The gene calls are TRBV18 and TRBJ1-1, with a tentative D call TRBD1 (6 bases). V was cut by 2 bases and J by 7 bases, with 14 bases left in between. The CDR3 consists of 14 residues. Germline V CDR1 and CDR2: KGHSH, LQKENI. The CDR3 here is CASSPSRQANEAFF. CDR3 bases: TGTGCCAGCTCACCAAGTCGACAGGCTAATGAAGCTTTCTTT. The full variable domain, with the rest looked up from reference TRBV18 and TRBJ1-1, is NAGVMQNPRHLVRRRGQEARLRCSPMKGHSHVYWYRQLPEEGLKFMVYLQKENIIDESGMPKERFSAEFPKEGPSILRIQQVVRGDSAAYFCASSPSRQANEAFFGQGTRLTVV.

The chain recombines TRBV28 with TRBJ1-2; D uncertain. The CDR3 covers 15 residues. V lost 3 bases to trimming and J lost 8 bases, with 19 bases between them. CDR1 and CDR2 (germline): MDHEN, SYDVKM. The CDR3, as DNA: TGTGCCAGCAGTTTCCAACCGGGGTTACAGTTCGGCTACACCTTC. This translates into CASSFQPGLQFGYTF.

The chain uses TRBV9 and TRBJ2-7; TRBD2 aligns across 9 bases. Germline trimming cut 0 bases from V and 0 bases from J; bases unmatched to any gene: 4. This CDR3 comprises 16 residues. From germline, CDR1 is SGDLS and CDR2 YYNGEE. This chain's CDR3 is CASSVEGLAVSYEQYF. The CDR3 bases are TGTGCCAGCAGCGTAGAGGGACTAGCCGTCTCCTACGAGCAGTACTTC.

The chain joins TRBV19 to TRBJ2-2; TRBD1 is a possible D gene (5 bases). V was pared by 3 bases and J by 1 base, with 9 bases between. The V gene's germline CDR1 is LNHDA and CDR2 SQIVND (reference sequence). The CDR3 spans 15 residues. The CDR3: CASSIPGWNTGELFF. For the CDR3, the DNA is TGTGCCAGTAGTATCCCAGGGTGGAACACCGGGGAGCTGTTTTTT.

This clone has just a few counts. The CDR3, as DNA: TGTGCCAGCAGTGCTCACCGGGATATCTACGAGCAGTACTTC. Protein: CASSAHRDIYEQYF. The chain employs TRBV25-1 and TRBJ2-7, with D maybe TRBD2 (5 bases). V lost 4 bases and J 3 bases, leaving 13 bases between the germline ends. The CDR3 covers 14 residues. Looked up from germline, CDR1 is MGHDK and CDR2 is SYGVNS.

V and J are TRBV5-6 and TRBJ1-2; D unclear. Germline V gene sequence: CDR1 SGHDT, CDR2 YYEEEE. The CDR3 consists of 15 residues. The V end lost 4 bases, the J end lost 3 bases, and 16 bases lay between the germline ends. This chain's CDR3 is CASSRRGRFDYGYTF. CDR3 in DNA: TGTGCCAGCAGCCGACGAGGAAGGTTCGACTATGGCTACACCTTC. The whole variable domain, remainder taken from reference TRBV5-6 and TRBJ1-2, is DAGVTQSPTHLIKTRGQQVTLRCSPKSGHDTVSWYQQALGQGPQFIFQYYEEEERQRGNFPDRFSGHQFPNYSSELNVNALLLGDSALYLCASSRRGRFDYGYTFGSGTRLTVV.

The CDR3 sequence is CASSEVALQETQYF. CDR3 sequence (DNA): TGTGCCAGCAGTGAAGTGGCCCTCCAAGAGACCCAGTACTTC. The chain joins TRBV6-1 to TRBJ2-5; D is ambiguous. Germline assignment: CDR1 MNHNS and CDR2 SASEGT. V was shortened by 1 base and J by 1 base, with 7 bases between the two germline ends. The CDR3 has 14 residues.

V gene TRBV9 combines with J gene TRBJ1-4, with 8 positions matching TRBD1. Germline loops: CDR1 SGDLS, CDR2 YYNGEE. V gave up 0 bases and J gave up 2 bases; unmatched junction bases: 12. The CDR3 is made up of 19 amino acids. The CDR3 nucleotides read TGTGCCAGCAGCGTAGAGGCCCGGCAGGGGGCGACTACTAATGAAAAACTGTTTTTT. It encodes CASSVEARQGATTNEKLFF.

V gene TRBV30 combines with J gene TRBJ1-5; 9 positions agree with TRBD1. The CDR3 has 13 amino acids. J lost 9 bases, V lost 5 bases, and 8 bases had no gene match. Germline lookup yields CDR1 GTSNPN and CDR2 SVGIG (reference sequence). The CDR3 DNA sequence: TGTGCCTGGGGGGACAGGGCACGTCCGCCCCAGCATTTT. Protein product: CAWGDRARPPQHF.

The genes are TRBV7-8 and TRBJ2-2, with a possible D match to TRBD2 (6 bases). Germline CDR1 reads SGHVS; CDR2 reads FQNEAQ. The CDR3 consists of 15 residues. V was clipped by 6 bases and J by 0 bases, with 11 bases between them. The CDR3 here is CASSSGSPNTGELFF. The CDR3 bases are TGTGCCAGCAGTAGCGGCAGCCCGAACACCGGGGAGCTGTTTTTT.

The CDR3 coding sequence is TGTGCCAGTAGTATGACTAGCGGGACTTACAATGAGCAGTTCTTC. It translates to CASSMTSGTYNEQFF. The chain couples TRBV19 to TRBJ2-1; 11 bases line up with TRBD2. CDR3 length: 15 amino acids. V gave up 3 bases and J gave up 4 bases; unmatched junction bases: 2. Germline values: CDR1 LNHDA, CDR2 SQIVND (reference sequence).

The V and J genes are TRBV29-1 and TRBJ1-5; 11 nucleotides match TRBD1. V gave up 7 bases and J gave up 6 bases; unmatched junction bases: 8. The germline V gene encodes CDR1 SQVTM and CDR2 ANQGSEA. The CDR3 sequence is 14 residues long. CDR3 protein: CSARTGGEGQPQHF. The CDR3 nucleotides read TGCAGCGCCAGGACAGGGGGCGAGGGTCAGCCCCAGCATTTT.

The CDR3: CASSDTGGDYGYTF. Here the CDR3 DNA reads TGCGCCAGCAGCGACACAGGGGGCGACTATGGCTACACCTTC. J is TRBJ1-2 and V is TRBV5-1, with TRBD1 matching over 9 bases. The CDR3 contains 14 residues. Trimming at V came to 4 bases and at J to 3 bases, leaving 4 bases not matched to a gene. Per the germline V gene, CDR1 is SGHRS and CDR2 is YFSETQ. The entire variable domain, with the rest obtained from reference TRBV5-1 and TRBJ1-2, is as follows: KAGVTQTPRYLIKTRGQQVTLSCSPISGHRSVSWYQQTPGQGLQFLFEYFSETQRNKGNFPGRFSGRQFSNSRSEMNVSTLELGDSALYLCASSDTGGDYGYTFGSGTRLTVV.

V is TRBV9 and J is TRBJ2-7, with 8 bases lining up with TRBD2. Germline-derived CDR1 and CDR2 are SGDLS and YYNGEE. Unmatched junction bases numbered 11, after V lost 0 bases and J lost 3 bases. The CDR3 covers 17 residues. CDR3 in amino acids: CASSVAPAGLGVYEQYF. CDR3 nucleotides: TGTGCCAGCAGCGTAGCCCCCGCGGGACTAGGGGTCTACGAGCAGTACTTC.